This section outlines one TCR beta chain sequence together with its context. The sample comes from a study of T-cell memory formation after mild COVID-19. Germline CDR1 and CDR2: SNHLY and FYNNEI. The V segment lost 1 base and the J segment 4 bases; nucleotides outside the gene matches: 5. This CDR3 spans 15 amino acids. One entry per CDR3 protein results from TCRdb running MiXCR on the 5' RACE reads. The data contain a few hundred thousand distinct CDR3 sequences, 25% to 30% of them singletons. This clonotype was obtained from an adult woman who had mild COVID-19 (a few samples of this study predate the infection). Cell type and time point are not known. The material sequenced was PBMCs or a T cell subset sorted from them (not recorded which). This chain links TRBV2 with TRBJ1-2, with 8 bases matching TRBD1. The CDR3 nucleotides are TGTGCCAGCAGTGAAGTACAGGGGGGAAGCTATGGCTACACCTTC. As protein: CASSEVQGGSYGYTF.